Presented here are 23 T cell receptor beta chains from one specimen sequenced in a study of shared clonotypes between healthy human individuals. Method: immunoSEQ multiplex PCR; TCRdb's copy keeps in-frame clones and lacks some. The data contain around 340,000 clones, 70% to 75% of them singletons. Material for sequencing was memory CD4+ T cells sorted from blood. Stated subset: CD45RA-negative fraction. The receptors shown here come from a man aged 25-40 years in good health.

This clone has only a few counts. The chain carries TRBV25-1 and TRBJ2-5, with D perhaps TRBD1 (6 bases). V lost 3 bases, J lost 2 bases, and 16 bases lay in between. Germline V gene lookup returns CDR1 MGHDK and CDR2 SYGVNS. The CDR3 length is 16 residues. The CDR3 is CASSEPKTGQQETQYF. CDR3 nucleotides: TGTGCCAGCAGTGAGCCAAAGACTGGACAGCAAGAGACCCAGTACTTC. Variable domain in full (rest from reference TRBV25-1 and TRBJ2-5): EADIYQTPRYLVIGTGKKITLECSQTMGHDKMYWYQQDPGMELHLIHYSYGVNSTEKGDLSSESTVSRIRTEHFPLTLESARPSHTSQYLCASSEPKTGQQETQYFGPGTRLLVL.

The chain links TRBV10-3 to TRBJ2-5; D not certain. Per the germline V gene, CDR1 is ENHRY and CDR2 is SYGVKD. There are 14 residues in the CDR3. The ends were cut back, 4 bases at V and 2 bases at J, with 11 bases in the middle. The chain's CDR3 is CAISVTAAQETQYF. CDR3 bases: TGTGCCATCAGTGTTACGGCAGCTCAAGAGACCCAGTACTTC.

This rearrangement joins TRBV19 to TRBJ2-2; D possibly corresponds to TRBD1 (7 bases). From germline, CDR1 is LNHDA and CDR2 SQIVND (reference sequence). CDR3 length: 16 amino acids. V gave up 7 bases and J gave up 3 bases, with 18 bases separating them. CDR3 residues: CASTPGGRGDTGELFF. The DNA of the CDR3 is TGTGCCAGTACCCCCGGCGGCAGGGGGGACACCGGGGAGCTGTTTTTT.

This chain joins TRBV18 and TRBJ2-7; 7 nucleotides match TRBD1. The CDR3 runs to 14 residues. Trimming removed 1 base from V and 3 bases from J; junction bases left unmatched: 3. CDR1 and CDR2 from the germline V gene are KGHSH and LQKENI. As DNA, the CDR3 is TGTGCCAGCTCACCACAGGGGGCAAACTACGAGCAGTACTTC. It yields the protein CASSPQGANYEQYF.

The chain carries TRBV2 and TRBJ1-4; 7 positions match TRBD1. In germline, CDR1 is SNHLY, CDR2 FYNNEI. CDR3 length: 14 amino acids. The V segment lost 3 bases and the J segment 10 bases; nucleotides outside the gene matches: 8. The CDR3 spells CASSDSRQGGKLFF. CDR3 nucleotide sequence: TGTGCCAGCAGTGACTCCAGACAGGGAGGAAAACTGTTTTTT.

This clone was detected once. The genes are TRBV27 and TRBJ2-7, with 7 positions matching TRBD2. CDR1 and CDR2 (germline): MNHEY, SMNVEV (reference sequence). This CDR3 is 14 amino acids long. Unmatched junction bases numbered 10, after V lost 6 bases and J lost 5 bases. The CDR3 sequence is CASRVAGRDHEQYF. DNA of the CDR3: TGTGCCAGCAGGGTGGCAGGGAGGGACCACGAGCAGTACTTC.

The J gene is TRBJ1-5, the V gene TRBV19; D gene unclear. The V gene lost 4 bases and the J gene lost 1 base, with 11 bases spanning the gap. Germline V gene data show CDR1 as LNHDA and CDR2 as SQIVND (reference sequence). The CDR3 consists of 15 residues. As DNA, the CDR3 is TGTGCCAGTAGTAATGGGGAAGGAAGCAATCAGCCCCAGCATTTT. It yields the protein CASSNGEGSNQPQHF.

This chain links TRBV5-1 with TRBJ2-7; no clear D. The CDR3 loop spans 14 amino acids. Trimming shortened V by 3 bases and J by 4 bases, and 14 bases separated the two germline ends. Germline lookup yields CDR1 SGHRS and CDR2 YFSETQ. CDR3 nucleotide sequence: TGCGCCAGCAGCTCAACGACCGTTTCTTACGAGCAGTACTTC. This encodes CASSSTTVSYEQYF. Combining the CDR3 with reference TRBV5-1 and TRBJ2-7 gives the whole variable domain KAGVTQTPRYLIKTRGQQVTLSCSPISGHRSVSWYQQTPGQGLQFLFEYFSETQRNKGNFPGRFSGRQFSNSRSEMNVSTLELGDSALYLCASSSTTVSYEQYFGPGTRLTVT.

The chain uses TRBV7-2 and TRBJ2-2; 10 positions agree with TRBD2. Unmatched junction bases numbered 7, after V lost 5 bases and J lost 4 bases. This CDR3 is 16 amino acids long. Germline-derived CDR1 and CDR2 are SGHTA and FQGNSA. In DNA, the CDR3 is TGTGCCAGCAGCCGAGGGCTAGCGGGAGTCACCGGGGAGCTGTTTTTT. Translated, it gives CASSRGLAGVTGELFF.

A word on this clone: The same CDR3 is also encoded by other DNA sequences in this sample. The V gene is TRBV5-4, the J gene TRBJ2-3; 10 bases match TRBD2. V lost 2 bases, J lost 1 base, and 1 base stayed unmatched. There are 15 residues in the CDR3. Germline values: CDR1 SGHNT, CDR2 YYREEE (reference sequence). The CDR3 DNA follows: TGTGCCAGCAGCTTAGGACTAGCGGGCACAGATACGCAGTATTTT. This translates into CASSLGLAGTDTQYF.

This clone was observed once. The V and J genes are TRBV6-6 and TRBJ1-2, with D perhaps TRBD1 (6 bases). Trimming stripped 5 bases from V and 3 bases from J, with 10 bases between. This CDR3 spans 13 amino acids. Germline lookup yields CDR1 MNHNY and CDR2 SVGAGI (reference sequence). CDR3 region: CASSGGLDYGYTF. For the CDR3, the DNA is TGTGCCAGCAGTGGGGGGCTGGACTATGGCTACACCTTC.

This clone has a handful of counts. The chain is built from TRBV10-1 and TRBJ2-1; the D is unclear. The CDR3 has 15 amino acids. V lost 1 base, J lost 3 bases, and 10 bases lay in between. Germline lookup yields CDR1 WNHNN and CDR2 SYGVQD (reference sequence). CDR3 residues: CASSEYRRFYNEQFF. The DNA for the CDR3 is TGCGCCAGCAGTGAGTATCGACGGTTCTACAATGAGCAGTTCTTC.

The rearrangement links TRBV29-1 to TRBJ1-3, with unresolved D. The CDR3 sequence is 14 residues long. CDR1 and CDR2 from the germline V gene are SQVTM and ANQGSEA. V lost 3 bases and J lost 0, with 9 bases in between. The DNA for the CDR3 is TGCAGCGTTGATCAACAGAGCTCTGGAAACACCATATATTTT. Translating it yields CSVDQQSSGNTIYF.

This clone was recorded once. V usage is TRBV28 and J usage is TRBJ2-4; 10 positions match TRBD1. J was trimmed by 5 bases and V by 3 bases; bases with no gene match: 7. Germline CDR1 reads MDHEN; CDR2 reads SYDVKM. CDR3 length equals 16 residues. This CDR3 is CASSLGQGPGENIQYF. For the CDR3, the DNA is TGTGCCAGCAGTTTGGGACAGGGGCCGGGGGAAAACATTCAGTACTTC.

The genes are TRBV7-8 and TRBJ2-1; D remains ambiguous. The germline V and J ends were trimmed by 1 base and 2 bases, with 6 bases remaining between them. CDR1 SGHVS and CDR2 FQNEAQ come from the germline V gene. This CDR3 comprises 14 residues. CDR3 sequence: CASSLVLTYNEQFF. In DNA form, the CDR3 reads TGTGCCAGCAGCTTAGTACTGACCTACAATGAGCAGTTCTTC.

This chain connects TRBV6-5 to TRBJ2-3, with no clear D. Germline lookup yields CDR1 MNHEY and CDR2 SVGAGI. The CDR3 length is 15 residues. The V and J ends lost 7 bases and 2 bases respectively, with 16 bases between them. CDR3 sequence (DNA): TGTGCCAGCAAGGGAAGCCCAACAACCACAGATACGCAGTATTTT. This gives the protein CASKGSPTTTDTQYF.

This chain links TRBV9 with TRBJ1-4; 8 nucleotides line up with TRBD1. V dropped 4 bases and J dropped 8; count of bases not matched to a gene: 10. The germline V gene encodes CDR1 SGDLS and CDR2 YYNGEE. CDR3 size: 15 residues. In DNA form, the CDR3 reads TGTGCCAGCAGCCCTCAGGACAGGGTAACAGAAAAACTGTTTTTT. Its protein product is CASSPQDRVTEKLFF. Variable domain in full (rest from reference TRBV9 and TRBJ1-4): DSGVTQTPKHLITATGQRVTLRCSPRSGDLSVYWYQQSLDQGLQFLIQYYNGEERAKGNILERFSAQQFPDLHSELNLSSLELGDSALYFCASSPQDRVTEKLFFGSGTQLSVL.

The rearrangement links TRBV10-3 to TRBJ1-5, with a possible D match to TRBD1 (6 bases). The germline V and J ends were trimmed by 5 bases and 7 bases, with 18 bases remaining between them. CDR3 length: 15 amino acids. Germline V gene data show CDR1 as ENHRY and CDR2 as SYGVKD. DNA for the CDR3: TGTGCCATCAGTCTTTCTCCGGGGGGGGCCCAGCCCCAGCATTTT. This translates into CAISLSPGGAQPQHF.

The rearrangement joins TRBV18 to TRBJ2-3, with TRBD2 as a possible D gene (5 bases). There are 15 residues in the CDR3. Trimming took 4 bases from V and 1 from J, leaving 12 bases between them. Germline CDR1 and CDR2: KGHSH and LQKENI. DNA for the CDR3: TGTGCCAGCTCACAAAAAGAAGCGGGCACAGATACGCAGTATTTT. Its translation: CASSQKEAGTDTQYF. The full variable domain, rest sourced from reference TRBV18 and TRBJ2-3, is NAGVMQNPRHLVRRRGQEARLRCSPMKGHSHVYWYRQLPEEGLKFMVYLQKENIIDESGMPKERFSAEFPKEGPSILRIQQVVRGDSAAYFCASSQKEAGTDTQYFGPGTRLTVL.

In DNA form, the CDR3 reads TGCGCCAGCAGCTTGTCTCGACTAGCGGGAGGCGGCACAGATACGCAGTATTTT. The encoded protein is CASSLSRLAGGGTDTQYF. This chain connects TRBV5-1 to TRBJ2-3, with 13 nucleotides matching TRBD2. This CDR3 is built from 18 residues. V dropped 1 base and J dropped 1; count of bases not matched to a gene: 6. CDR1 is SGHRS, CDR2 YFSETQ, per germline.

V is TRBV6-6 and J is TRBJ2-5; D remains ambiguous. The V and J ends lost 3 bases and 2 bases respectively, with 7 bases between them. The CDR3 has 13 amino acids. Germline V CDR1 and CDR2: MNHNY, SVGAGI (reference sequence). CDR3 sequence: CASSYWQQETQYF. In DNA form, the CDR3 reads TGTGCCAGCAGTTATTGGCAACAAGAGACCCAGTACTTC.

This sequence joins TRBV9 and TRBJ2-7, with TRBD2 identical over 8 bases. There are 15 residues in the CDR3. Losses at the gene ends were 4 bases for V and 3 bases for J; bases not matched to a gene: 9. Germline V lookup: CDR1 SGDLS, CDR2 YYNGEE. The CDR3 DNA is TGTGCCAGCAGCCGAGGAGGTAGCGGGAACTACGAGCAGTACTTC. This sequence encodes CASSRGGSGNYEQYF.

This clone occurred once. The chain uses TRBV5-4 and TRBJ2-7; 8 bases match TRBD2. Germline V gives CDR1 SGHNT, CDR2 YYREEE (reference sequence). V shed 1 base and J 5 bases; nucleotides not matched to a gene: 5. This CDR3 is 14 amino acids long. The CDR3 reads CASSLQREPNEQYF. In DNA, the CDR3 is TGTGCCAGCAGCTTGCAGCGGGAGCCCAACGAGCAGTACTTC. The entire variable domain, with the rest obtained from reference TRBV5-4 and TRBJ2-7, is as follows: ETGVTQSPTHLIKTRGQQVTLRCSSQSGHNTVSWYQQALGQGPQFIFQYYREEENGRGNFPPRFSGLQFPNYSSELNVNALELDDSALYLCASSLQREPNEQYFGPGTRLTVT.